This TCR beta chain derives from a study of response to subunit inactivated influenza vaccine (dated by TCRdb to between 2017 and 2018). Looking at the study overall: Deep quantitative profiling of the T cell receptor repertoire was used in the study to follow responses to a trivalent subunit inactivated influenza vaccine.

Library construction relied on RT-PCR. The sequencer was an Illumina HiSeq 2500. Starting from the raw public reads, TCRdb applied fastp trimming at Q25, assembled clones with MiXCR and retained in-frame beta chains. Entries are consolidated by CDR3 protein sequence, retaining the most common genes and DNA. This sample gives approximately 300,000 distinct CDR3 sequences in total; 22% of them show up just once. The ten largest clonotypes hold 10% of the sample. Based on the germline V gene (reference sequence), the CDR1 and CDR2 sequences are MNHEY and SMNVEV. The CDR3 contains 14 residues, cysteine and phenylalanine counted. Only the CDR3 DNA is retained, 42 bases long and in frame from the first base. General findings and caveats noted by the study authors: It was suggested by the authors that each seasonal influenza vaccination may recruit only a limited number of new T cells.

In regard to this clonotype: The antigen it binds to is not known. One junction end does not reproduce the germline sequence, and a read error may be involved.

Material: PBMCs from blood, obtained less than 22 months after vaccination. The V and J segments used are TRBV27 and TRBJ2-2; the D gene is possibly TRBD1 or TRBD2, each agreeing over 5 bases. The TCR comes from a man between 50 and 69 years old who received an inactivated influenza vaccine. Donor details come from another sample of the same person, matched by shared clones. The CDR3 here reads CASSYRDGTEELFF. DNA sequence: TGTGCCAGCAGTTACCGGGACGGCACCGAGGAGCTGTTTTTT.